The T cell receptor beta chain under discussion was sequenced for a study of control samples from healthy donors and cancer patients. The protocol was immunoSEQ multiplex PCR, while the TCRdb copy is restricted to in-frame clones and leaves out a portion. The repertoire holds around 53,000 clones, with roughly 85% as singletons. The CDR3 sequence is 14 residues long. CDR1 SGHRS and CDR2 YFSETQ come from the germline V gene. With 4 bases clipped from V and 3 bases from J, the junction kept 3 bases outside the gene matches. The clonotype comes from a woman in her forties or fifties with lung cancer. The rearrangement links TRBV5-1 to TRBJ1-4; TRBD1 agrees at 7 bases. The sequenced sample was PBMCs. Here the CDR3 reads CASSPGQANEKLFF. Here the CDR3 DNA reads TGCGCCAGCAGCCCAGGACAGGCTAATGAAAAACTGTTTTTT.